The 12 T cell receptor beta chains reported below all come from one sample, sequenced in a study of cytomegalovirus exposure and HLA in healthy donors. Clones were sequenced by immunoSEQ multiplex PCR, and TCRdb holds only the in-frame ones, with some missing. The sample yields roughly 150,000 clones, roughly nine tenths seen once. The source material was PBMCs. Receptors were obtained from a woman between 18 and 30 years old in good health and CMV-seropositive.

This clone was seen more than once but under ten times. The rearrangement joins TRBV5-3 to TRBJ2-7; TRBD2 might be the D (6 bases). TRBV5-3 is assigned to the ORF class and has an uncertain function. V was clipped by 4 bases and J by 3 bases, with 14 bases between them. CDR3 size: 14 residues. The chain's CDR3 is CARSAGTADYEQYF. The CDR3 DNA reads as TGTGCCAGAAGCGCGGGGACTGCGGACTACGAGCAGTACTTC.

This chain joins TRBV7-2 and TRBJ1-5; D unresolved. The ends were cut back, 0 bases at V and 0 bases at J, with 12 bases in the middle. The germline CDR1 and CDR2 sequences are SGHTA and FQGNSA. This CDR3 comprises 17 residues. The CDR3 region has the DNA TGTGCCAGCAGCTTAGCCCGAGATAGATATAGCAATCAGCCCCAGCATTTT. Protein sequence: CASSLARDRYSNQPQHF. The full variable domain, its missing parts supplied by reference TRBV7-2 and TRBJ1-5, is GAGVSQSPSNKVTEKGKDVELRCDPISGHTALYWYRQSLGQGLEFLIYFQGNSAPDKSGLPSDRFSAERTGGSVSTLTIQRTQQEDSAVYLCASSLARDRYSNQPQHFGDGTRLSIL.

The chain is built from TRBV28 and TRBJ2-3; the D gene is possibly TRBD2 (5 bases). Germline V gene data show CDR1 as MDHEN and CDR2 as SYDVKM. The V and J ends lost 3 bases and 0 bases respectively, with 13 bases between them. The CDR3 sequence is 16 residues long. The CDR3: CASSFLGSASTDTQYF. CDR3 bases: TGTGCCAGCAGTTTTTTGGGGAGCGCTAGCACAGATACGCAGTATTTT.

J is TRBJ2-5 and V is TRBV4-2; 15 bases are shared with TRBD2. The germline gives CDR1 LGHNA, CDR2 YNFKEQ. The length of the CDR3 is 19 residues. With V trimmed by 4 bases and J by 0 bases, 9 bases remained unmatched. CDR3 DNA: TGTGCCAGCAGCCGAGAAGGGGGGACTAGCGGGAGGTACCAAGAGACCCAGTACTTC. Protein: CASSREGGTSGRYQETQYF.

This clone has just one count. The chain couples TRBV7-6 to TRBJ2-1, with 7 bases lining up with TRBD1. This CDR3 contains 16 residues. The germline gives CDR1 SGHVS, CDR2 FNYEAQ. V was pared by 2 bases and J by 5 bases, with 9 bases of the junction left unmatched. DNA of the CDR3: TGTGCCAGCAGCTTAACGAAGGGGGCAAGGAACAATGAGCAGTTCTTC. Translated, it gives CASSLTKGARNNEQFF.

This clone is a singleton in its sample. The chain employs TRBV10-3 and TRBJ2-3; 8 bases fit TRBD1. Germline lookup yields CDR1 ENHRY and CDR2 SYGVKD. This CDR3 has 12 amino acids. The V segment lost 2 bases and the J segment 8 bases; nucleotides outside the gene matches: 0. CDR3 region: CAISETGGTQYF. CDR3 in DNA: TGTGCCATCAGTGAGACAGGGGGTACGCAGTATTTT.

The chain has TRBV14 and TRBJ2-5; TRBD2 matches at 10 bases. Germline V gene sequence: CDR1 SGHDN, CDR2 FVKESK. This CDR3 has 14 residues. With V trimmed by 7 bases and J by 5 bases, 7 bases remained unmatched. CDR3 sequence: CASNLAGVMETQYF. The CDR3 region has the DNA TGTGCCAGCAATCTAGCGGGAGTAATGGAGACCCAGTACTTC.

The chain employs TRBV28 and TRBJ1-4; TRBD1 is a possible D gene (6 bases). CDR3 length: 15 residues. Trimming stripped 5 bases from V and 8 bases from J, with 18 bases between. Germline CDR1 is MDHEN and CDR2 is SYDVKM. The CDR3 DNA is TGTGCCAGCAGTCTATTCAGGGGTACTGGAGAAAAACTGTTTTTT. Amino acid sequence: CASSLFRGTGEKLFF.

The chain recombines TRBV11-3 with TRBJ2-7, with TRBD1 matching 10 bases. The germline CDR1 and CDR2 sequences are SGHNT and YENEEA. CDR3 length: 15 residues. J lost 5 bases, V lost 3 bases, and 7 bases had no gene match. The CDR3 DNA reads as TGTGCCAGCAGCTTCCGGACAGGGGGTACAGACGAGCAGTACTTC. Amino acid sequence: CASSFRTGGTDEQYF.

The J gene is TRBJ2-7, the V gene TRBV6-1, with D possibly matching TRBD2 (5 bases). The CDR3 sequence is 14 residues long. V was shortened by 8 bases and J by 4 bases, with 18 bases between the two germline ends. Germline loops: CDR1 MNHNS, CDR2 SASEGT. The CDR3 region is CASLLEAALYEQYF. CDR3 nucleotides: TGTGCCAGCCTGCTGGAGGCAGCGCTATACGAGCAGTACTTC.

This clone came up a few times. V is TRBV28 and J is TRBJ2-1, with TRBD2 identical over 14 bases. The CDR3 loop spans 17 amino acids. Germline lookup yields CDR1 MDHEN and CDR2 SYDVKM. Unmatched junction bases numbered 9, after V lost 4 bases and J lost 7 bases. The CDR3 here is CASSSTPGLAGANEQFF. DNA for the CDR3: TGTGCCAGCAGTTCAACACCGGGACTAGCGGGAGCGAATGAGCAGTTCTTC.

This clone has only one observation. J is TRBJ1-1 and V is TRBV18; 10 nucleotides agree with TRBD1. This CDR3 comprises 15 residues. The germline V gene has CDR1 KGHSH and CDR2 LQKENI. V dropped 5 bases and J dropped 1; count of bases not matched to a gene: 4. The CDR3 here is CASSLGQGKNTEAFF. The CDR3 region has the DNA TGTGCCAGCTCATTGGGACAGGGGAAGAACACTGAAGCTTTCTTT.